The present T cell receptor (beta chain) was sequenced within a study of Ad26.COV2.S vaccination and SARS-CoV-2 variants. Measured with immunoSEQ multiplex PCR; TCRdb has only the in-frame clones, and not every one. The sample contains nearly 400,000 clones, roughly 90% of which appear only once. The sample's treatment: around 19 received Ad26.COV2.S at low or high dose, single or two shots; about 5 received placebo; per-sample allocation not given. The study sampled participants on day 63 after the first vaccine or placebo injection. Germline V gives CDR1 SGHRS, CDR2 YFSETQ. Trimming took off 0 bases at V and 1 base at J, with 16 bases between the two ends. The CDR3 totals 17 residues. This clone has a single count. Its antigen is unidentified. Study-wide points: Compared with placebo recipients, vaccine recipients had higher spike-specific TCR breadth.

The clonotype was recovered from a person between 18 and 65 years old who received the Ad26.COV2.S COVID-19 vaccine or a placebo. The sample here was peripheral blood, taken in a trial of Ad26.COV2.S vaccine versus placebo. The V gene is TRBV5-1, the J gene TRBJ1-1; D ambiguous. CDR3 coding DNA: TGCGCCAGCAGCTTGGATCTCCCCCCCGGCAGGAACACTGAAGCTTTCTTT. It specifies CASSLDLPPGRNTEAFF.